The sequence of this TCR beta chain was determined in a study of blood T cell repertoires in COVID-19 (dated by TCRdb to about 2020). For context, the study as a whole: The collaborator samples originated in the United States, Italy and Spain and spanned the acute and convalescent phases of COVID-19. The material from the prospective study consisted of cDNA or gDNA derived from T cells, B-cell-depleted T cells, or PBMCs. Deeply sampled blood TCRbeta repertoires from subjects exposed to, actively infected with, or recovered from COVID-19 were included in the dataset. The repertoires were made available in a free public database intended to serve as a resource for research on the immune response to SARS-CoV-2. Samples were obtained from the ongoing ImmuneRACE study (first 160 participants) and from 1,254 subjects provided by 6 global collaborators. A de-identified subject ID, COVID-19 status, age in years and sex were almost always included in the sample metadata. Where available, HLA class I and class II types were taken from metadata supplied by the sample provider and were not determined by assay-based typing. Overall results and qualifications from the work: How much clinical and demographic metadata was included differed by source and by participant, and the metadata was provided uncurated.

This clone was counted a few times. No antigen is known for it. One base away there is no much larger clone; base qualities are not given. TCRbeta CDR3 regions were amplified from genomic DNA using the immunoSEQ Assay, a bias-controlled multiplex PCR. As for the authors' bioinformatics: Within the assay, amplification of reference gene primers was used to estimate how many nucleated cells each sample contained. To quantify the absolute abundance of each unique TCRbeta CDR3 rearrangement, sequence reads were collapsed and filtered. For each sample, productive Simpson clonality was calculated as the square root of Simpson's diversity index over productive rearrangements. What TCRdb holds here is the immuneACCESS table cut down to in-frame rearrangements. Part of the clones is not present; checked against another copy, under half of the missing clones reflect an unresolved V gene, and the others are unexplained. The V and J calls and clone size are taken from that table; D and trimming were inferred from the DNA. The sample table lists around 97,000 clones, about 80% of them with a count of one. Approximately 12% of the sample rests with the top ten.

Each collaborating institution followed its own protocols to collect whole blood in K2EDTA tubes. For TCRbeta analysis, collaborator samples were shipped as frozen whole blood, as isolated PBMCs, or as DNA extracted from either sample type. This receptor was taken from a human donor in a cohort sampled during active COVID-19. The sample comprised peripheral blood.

The CDR3 protein sequence reads: CSGGNGDSYEQYF. The DNA is TGCAGCGGGGGAAACGGGGATTCCTACGAGCAGTACTTC. The rearrangement joined TRBV29-1 to TRBJ2-7, with a weak D call of TRBD2 (5 bases match). Looking up the germline V gene yields CDR1 SQVTM and CDR2 ANQGSEA. Counted from cysteine to phenylalanine, this CDR3 has 13 amino acids. Only CDR3 DNA remains: 39 bases, in frame from the first base. V was cut back by 7 bases and J by 1 base, leaving a gap of 14 bases between them.